This TCR beta chain was sequenced during a study of patients and donors after allogeneic stem cell transplantation. TCRdb recomputed calls from the RT-PCR reads with MiXCR, one row per CDR3 protein. The table shows 900,000 to 1,000,000 distinct CDR3 sequences, with more than 15% occurring only once. Trimming pared 5 bases from V and 0 bases from J, leaving 14 bases between. Per the germline V gene, CDR1 is MNHEY and CDR2 is SVGEGT. The CDR3 is 15 amino acids. This receptor was obtained from a human donor who was either an allogeneic HSCT recipient or a stem cell or donor lymphocyte infusion donor (not recorded which). It is not recorded whose cells these are; they may come from a transplant donor. Input material: blood, either unsorted or a sorted T cell fraction (not recorded which). The chain uses TRBV6-2 or TRBV6-3 and TRBJ2-7, with D perhaps matching TRBD2 (7 bases). The CDR3 bases are TGTGCCAGCAGTGGGGGGGGCAGGAACTCCTACGAGCAGTACTTC. It yields the protein CASSGGGRNSYEQYF.